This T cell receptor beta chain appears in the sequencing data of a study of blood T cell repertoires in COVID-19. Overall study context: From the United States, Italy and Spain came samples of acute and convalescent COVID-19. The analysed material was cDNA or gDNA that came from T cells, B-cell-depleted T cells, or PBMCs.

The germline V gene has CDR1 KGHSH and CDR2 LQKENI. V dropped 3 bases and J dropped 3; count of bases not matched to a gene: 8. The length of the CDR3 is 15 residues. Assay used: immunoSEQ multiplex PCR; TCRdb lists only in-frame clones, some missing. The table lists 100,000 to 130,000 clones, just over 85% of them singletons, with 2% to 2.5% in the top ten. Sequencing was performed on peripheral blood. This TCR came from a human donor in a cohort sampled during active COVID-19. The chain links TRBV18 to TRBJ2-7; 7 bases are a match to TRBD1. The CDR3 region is CASSPGDSEYYEQYF. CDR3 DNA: TGTGCCAGCTCACCCGGGGACAGCGAATACTACGAGCAGTACTTC. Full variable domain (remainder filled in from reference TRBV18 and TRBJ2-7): NAGVMQNPRHLVRRRGQEARLRCSPMKGHSHVYWYRQLPEEGLKFMVYLQKENIIDESGMPKERFSAEFPKEGPSILRIQQVVRGDSAAYFCASSPGDSEYYEQYFGPGTRLTVT.